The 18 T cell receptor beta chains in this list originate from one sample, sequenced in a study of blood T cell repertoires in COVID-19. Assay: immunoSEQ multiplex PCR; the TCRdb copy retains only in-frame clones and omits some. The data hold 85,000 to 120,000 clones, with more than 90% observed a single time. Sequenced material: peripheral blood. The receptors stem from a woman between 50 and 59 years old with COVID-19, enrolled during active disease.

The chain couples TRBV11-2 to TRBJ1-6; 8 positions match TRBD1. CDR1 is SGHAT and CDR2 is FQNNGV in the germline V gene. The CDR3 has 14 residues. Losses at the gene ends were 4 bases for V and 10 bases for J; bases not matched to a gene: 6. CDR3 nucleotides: TGTGCCAGCAGCTCGGGACAGGTTGAGTCACCCCTCCACTTT. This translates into CASSSGQVESPLHF.

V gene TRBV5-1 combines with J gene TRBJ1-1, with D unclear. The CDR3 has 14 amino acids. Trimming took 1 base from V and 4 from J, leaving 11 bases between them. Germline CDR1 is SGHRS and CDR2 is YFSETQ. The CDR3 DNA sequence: TGCGCCAGCAGCTTGTGGACCGAGGGCACTGAAGCTTTCTTT. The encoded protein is CASSLWTEGTEAFF.

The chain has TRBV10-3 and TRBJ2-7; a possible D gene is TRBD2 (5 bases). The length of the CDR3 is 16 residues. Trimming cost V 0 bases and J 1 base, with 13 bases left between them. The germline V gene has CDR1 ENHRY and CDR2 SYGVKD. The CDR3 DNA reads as TGTGCCATCAGTGAGTCGGTTACGGGGAGATCCTACGAGCAGTACTTC. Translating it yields CAISESVTGRSYEQYF.

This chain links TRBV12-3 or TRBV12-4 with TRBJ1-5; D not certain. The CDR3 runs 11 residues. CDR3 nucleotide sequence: TGTGCGGTCGGGGTAAATCAGCCCCAGCATTTT. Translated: CAVGVNQPQHF.

The CDR3 loop is CASSLGGVSAGYNEQFF. Here the CDR3 DNA reads TGTGCCAGCAGCTTGGGTGGAGTGTCAGCGGGCTACAATGAGCAGTTCTTC. This sequence joins TRBV5-4 and TRBJ2-1, with a weak D call TRBD2 (6 bases). Per germline, CDR1 SGHNT and CDR2 YYREEE (reference sequence). V lost 0 bases and J lost 3, with 16 bases in between. CDR3 length equals 17 residues.

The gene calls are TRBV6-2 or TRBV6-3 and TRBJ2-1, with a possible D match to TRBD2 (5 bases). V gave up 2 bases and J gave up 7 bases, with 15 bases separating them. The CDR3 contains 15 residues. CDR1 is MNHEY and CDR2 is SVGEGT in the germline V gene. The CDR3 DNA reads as TGTGCCAGCAGTTACCCGACCCCCCGGGGTAATGAGCAGTTCTTC. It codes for CASSYPTPRGNEQFF.

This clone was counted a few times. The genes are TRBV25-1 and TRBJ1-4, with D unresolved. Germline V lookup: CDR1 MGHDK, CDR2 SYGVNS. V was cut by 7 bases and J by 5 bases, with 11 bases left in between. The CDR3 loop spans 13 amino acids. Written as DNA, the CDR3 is TGTGCCAGCATGGGTGGAGGAAATGAAAAACTGTTTTTT. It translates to CASMGGGNEKLFF. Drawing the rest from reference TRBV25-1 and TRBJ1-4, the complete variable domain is EADIYQTPRYLVIGTGKKITLECSQTMGHDKMYWYQQDPGMELHLIHYSYGVNSTEKGDLSSESTVSRIRTEHFPLTLESARPSHTSQYLCASMGGGNEKLFFGSGTQLSVL.

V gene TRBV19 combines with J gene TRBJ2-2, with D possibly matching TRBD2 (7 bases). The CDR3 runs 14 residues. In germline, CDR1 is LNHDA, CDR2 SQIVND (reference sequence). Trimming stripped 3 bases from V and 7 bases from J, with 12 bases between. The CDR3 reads CASSIGGGFGELFF. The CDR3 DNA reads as TGTGCCAGTAGTATCGGCGGGGGCTTCGGGGAGCTGTTTTTT.

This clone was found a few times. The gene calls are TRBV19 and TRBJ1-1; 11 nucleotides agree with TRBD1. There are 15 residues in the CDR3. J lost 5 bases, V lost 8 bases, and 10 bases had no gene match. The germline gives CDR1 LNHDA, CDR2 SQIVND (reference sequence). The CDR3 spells CASSDRGRRGTEAFF. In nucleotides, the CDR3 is TGTGCCAGTTCGGACAGGGGGCGCCGGGGTACTGAAGCTTTCTTT. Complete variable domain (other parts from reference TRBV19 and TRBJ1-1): DGGITQSPKYLFRKEGQNVTLSCEQNLNHDAMYWYRQDPGQGLRLIYYSQIVNDFQKGDIAEGYSVSREKKESFPLTVTSAQKNPTAFYLCASSDRGRRGTEAFFGQGTRLTVV.

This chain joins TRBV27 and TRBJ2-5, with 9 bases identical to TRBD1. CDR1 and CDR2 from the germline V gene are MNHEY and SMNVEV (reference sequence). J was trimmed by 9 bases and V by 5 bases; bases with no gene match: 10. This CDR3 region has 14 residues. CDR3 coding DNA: TGTGCCAGCAGTCTCCGACAGGGGGGGTCGGCCCAGTACTTC. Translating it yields CASSLRQGGSAQYF.

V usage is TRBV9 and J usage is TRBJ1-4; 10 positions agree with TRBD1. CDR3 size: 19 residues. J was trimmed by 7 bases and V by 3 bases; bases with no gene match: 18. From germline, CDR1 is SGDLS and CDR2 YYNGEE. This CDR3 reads CASSAALSSPGQGTEKLFF. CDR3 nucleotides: TGTGCCAGCAGCGCCGCCCTTTCCTCTCCGGGACAGGGGACTGAAAAACTGTTTTTT. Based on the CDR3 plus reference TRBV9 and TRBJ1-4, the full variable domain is DSGVTQTPKHLITATGQRVTLRCSPRSGDLSVYWYQQSLDQGLQFLIQYYNGEERAKGNILERFSAQQFPDLHSELNLSSLELGDSALYFCASSAALSSPGQGTEKLFFGSGTQLSVL.

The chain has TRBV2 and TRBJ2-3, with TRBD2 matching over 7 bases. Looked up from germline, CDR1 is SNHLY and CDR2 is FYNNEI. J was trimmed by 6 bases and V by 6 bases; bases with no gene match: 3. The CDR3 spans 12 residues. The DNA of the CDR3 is TGTGCCAGCAGGAGGGAGGGGGATACGCAGTATTTT. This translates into CASRREGDTQYF.

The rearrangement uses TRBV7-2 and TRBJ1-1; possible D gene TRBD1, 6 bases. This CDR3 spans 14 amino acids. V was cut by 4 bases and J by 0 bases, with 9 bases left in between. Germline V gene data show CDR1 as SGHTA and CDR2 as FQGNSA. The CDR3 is CASSYQGLNTEAFF. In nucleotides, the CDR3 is TGTGCCAGCAGCTACCAGGGGTTGAACACTGAAGCTTTCTTT.

Here the CDR3 DNA reads TGTGCCAGCAGCCCATACGGGGGGGGACGTCTGATAGATACGCAGTATTTT. Translating it yields CASSPYGGGRLIDTQYF. The gene calls are TRBV7-2 and TRBJ2-3; 8 bases line up with TRBD2. This CDR3 comprises 17 residues. CDR1 and CDR2 (germline): SGHTA, FQGNSA. Losses at the gene ends were 5 bases for V and 5 bases for J; bases not matched to a gene: 15. The variable domain in full, completed from reference TRBV7-2 and TRBJ2-3, reads GAGVSQSPSNKVTEKGKDVELRCDPISGHTALYWYRQSLGQGLEFLIYFQGNSAPDKSGLPSDRFSAERTGGSVSTLTIQRTQQEDSAVYLCASSPYGGGRLIDTQYFGPGTRLTVL.

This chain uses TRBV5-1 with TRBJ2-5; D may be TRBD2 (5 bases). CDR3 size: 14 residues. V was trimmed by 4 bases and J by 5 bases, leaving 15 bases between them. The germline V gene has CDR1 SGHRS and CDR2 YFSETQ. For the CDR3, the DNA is TGCGCCAGCAGCCCCGCGGGCATGGGGGAGACCCAGTACTTC. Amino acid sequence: CASSPAGMGETQYF.

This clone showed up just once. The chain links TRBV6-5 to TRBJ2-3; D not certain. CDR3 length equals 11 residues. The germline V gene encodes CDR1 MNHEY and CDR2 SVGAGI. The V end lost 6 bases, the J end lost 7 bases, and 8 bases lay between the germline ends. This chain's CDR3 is CASSATNTQYF. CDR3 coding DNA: TGTGCCAGCAGCGCAACTAATACGCAGTATTTT.

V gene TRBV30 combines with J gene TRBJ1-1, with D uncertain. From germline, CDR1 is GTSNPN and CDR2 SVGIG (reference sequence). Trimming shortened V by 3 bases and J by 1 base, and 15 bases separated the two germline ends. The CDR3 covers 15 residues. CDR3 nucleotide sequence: TGTGCCTGGAGCCCTAATCGACATGCGAACACTGAAGCTTTCTTT. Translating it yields CAWSPNRHANTEAFF.

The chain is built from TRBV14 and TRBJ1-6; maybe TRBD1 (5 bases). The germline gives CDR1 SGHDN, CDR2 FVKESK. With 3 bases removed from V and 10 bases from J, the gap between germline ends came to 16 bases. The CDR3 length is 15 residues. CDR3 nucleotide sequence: TGTGCCAGCAGCCATCGCAGGGTTTGGGGATCACCCCTCCACTTT. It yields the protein CASSHRRVWGSPLHF.